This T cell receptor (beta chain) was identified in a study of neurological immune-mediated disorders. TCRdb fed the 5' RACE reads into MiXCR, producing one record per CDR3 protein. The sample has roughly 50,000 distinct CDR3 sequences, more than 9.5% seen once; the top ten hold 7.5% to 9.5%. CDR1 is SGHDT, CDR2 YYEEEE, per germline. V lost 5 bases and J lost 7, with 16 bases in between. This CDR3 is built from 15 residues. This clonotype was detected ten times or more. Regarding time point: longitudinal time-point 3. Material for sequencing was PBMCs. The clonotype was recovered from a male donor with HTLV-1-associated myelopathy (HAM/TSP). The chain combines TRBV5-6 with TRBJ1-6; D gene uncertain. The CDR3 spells CASRSNVIGNSPLHF. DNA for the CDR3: TGTGCCAGCAGATCAAACGTTATTGGCAATTCACCCCTCCACTTT.